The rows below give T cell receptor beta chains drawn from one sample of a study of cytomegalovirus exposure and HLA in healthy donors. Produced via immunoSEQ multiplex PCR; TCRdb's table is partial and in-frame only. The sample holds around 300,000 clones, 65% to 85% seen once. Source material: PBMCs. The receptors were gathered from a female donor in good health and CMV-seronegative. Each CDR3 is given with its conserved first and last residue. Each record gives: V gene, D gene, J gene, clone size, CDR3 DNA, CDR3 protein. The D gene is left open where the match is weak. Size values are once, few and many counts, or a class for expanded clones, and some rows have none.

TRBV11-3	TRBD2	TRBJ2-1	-	TGTGCCAGCAGCAAAGGACTAGCGGGAGGGGAGCAGTTCTTC	CASSKGLAGGEQFF
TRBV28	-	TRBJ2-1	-	TGTGCCAGCAGCGTCACAGGAGACAATGAGCAGTTCTTC	CASSVTGDNEQFF
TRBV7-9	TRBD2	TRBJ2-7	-	TGTTCCAGCAGCATTAGCGGGAGCTCCTACGAGCAGTACTTC	CSSSISGSSYEQYF
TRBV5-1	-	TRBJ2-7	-	TGCGCCAGCAGCTTGTCGGGGAACGGGGAGCAGTACTTC	CASSLSGNGEQYF
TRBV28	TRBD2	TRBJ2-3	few	TGTGCCAGCAGCTCTTTTAGCGGGAGGGGTCGCACAGATACGCAGTATTTT	CASSSFSGRGRTDTQYF
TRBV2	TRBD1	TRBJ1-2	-	TGTGCCAGCAGGCGACAGGGAGAAGGCTACACCTTC	CASRRQGEGYTF
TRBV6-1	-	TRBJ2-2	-	TGTGCCAGTAGGACAGGGACTACGAACACCGGGGAGCTGTTTTTT	CASRTGTTNTGELFF
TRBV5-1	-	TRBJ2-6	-	TGCGCCAGCAGCTTGCTCGCAGGGGACGGCCTCTCTGGGGCCAACGTCCTGACTTTC	CASSLLAGDGLSGANVLTF
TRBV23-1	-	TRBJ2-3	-	TGCGCCAGCAGTCGGGAACCTGAACTAGTCCCCACAGATACGCAGTATTTT	CASSREPELVPTDTQYF
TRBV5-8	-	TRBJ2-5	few	TGTGCCAGCAGCTTGGAACAGGTCCAAGAGACCCAGTACTTC	CASSLEQVQETQYF